This note documents a single T cell receptor beta chain sequence. The antigen is not known. This sample stems from a study of molecular identifiers for immune sequencing clone quantification. Whole-study results and caveats: Underestimated sizes of highly expanded clones could result from identical TCR molecules that share a barcode.

Methods described previously, with TCR primers listed, were used for bulk TCR libraries. TCRdb used MiXCR to reprocess the PCR reads, holding one entry per CDR3 protein. In the table there are tens of thousands of distinct CDR3 sequences, around a fifth of which are singletons. With RNA at 10%, 30% or 50%, naive CD8 libraries came from roughly 20,000 to 1,000,000 sorted cells. Sorting captured naive CD8 T cells as CD8+CD4-CCR7+CD45RA+. Germline-derived CDR1 and CDR2 are MNHEY and SVGAGI. CDR3 length equals 15 residues. V lost 3 bases and J lost 1; bases outside the gene matches: 6. Source material: naive CD8+ T cells from blood, with Jurkat cell RNA spiked in. Subset noted: FACS-sorted CD8+CD4-CCR7+CD45RA+ naive T cells. The rearrangement links TRBV6-5 to TRBJ2-7, with 7 positions matching TRBD2. The clonotype comes from a human donor in good health. Some libraries in this study had Jurkat cell RNA spiked in. DNA of the CDR3: TGTGCCAGCAGTTATAAACCGGGAGGATCCTACGAGCAGTACTTC. As protein: CASSYKPGGSYEQYF.